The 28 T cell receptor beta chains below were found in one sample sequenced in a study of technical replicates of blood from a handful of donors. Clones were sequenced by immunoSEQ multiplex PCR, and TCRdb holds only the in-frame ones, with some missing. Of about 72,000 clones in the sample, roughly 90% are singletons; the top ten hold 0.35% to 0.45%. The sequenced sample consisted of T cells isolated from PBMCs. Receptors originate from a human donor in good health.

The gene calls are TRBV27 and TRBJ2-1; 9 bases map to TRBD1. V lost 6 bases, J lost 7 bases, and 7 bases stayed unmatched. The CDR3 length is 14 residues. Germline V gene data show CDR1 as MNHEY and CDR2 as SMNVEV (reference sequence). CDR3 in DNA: TGTGCCAGCAGGCCGGGACAGGGTTTTAATGAGCAGTTCTTC. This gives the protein CASRPGQGFNEQFF.

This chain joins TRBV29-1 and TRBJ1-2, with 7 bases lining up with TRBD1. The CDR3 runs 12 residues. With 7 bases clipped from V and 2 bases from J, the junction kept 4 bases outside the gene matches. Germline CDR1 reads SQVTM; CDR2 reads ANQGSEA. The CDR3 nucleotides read TGCAGCGGGGGGGACAGAAACTATGGCTACACCTTC. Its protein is CSGGDRNYGYTF. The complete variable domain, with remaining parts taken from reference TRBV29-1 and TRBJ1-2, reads SAVISQKPSRDICQRGTSLTIQCQVDSQVTMMFWYRQQPGQSLTLIATANQGSEATYESGFVIDKFPISRPNLTFSTLTVSNMSPEDSSIYLCSGGDRNYGYTFGSGTRLTVV.

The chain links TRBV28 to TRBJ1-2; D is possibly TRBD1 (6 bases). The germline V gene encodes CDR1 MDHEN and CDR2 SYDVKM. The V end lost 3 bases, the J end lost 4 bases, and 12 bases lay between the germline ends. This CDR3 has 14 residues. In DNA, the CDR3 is TGTGCCAGCAGTTTGGATACAGGGCGCTATGGCTACACCTTC. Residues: CASSLDTGRYGYTF.

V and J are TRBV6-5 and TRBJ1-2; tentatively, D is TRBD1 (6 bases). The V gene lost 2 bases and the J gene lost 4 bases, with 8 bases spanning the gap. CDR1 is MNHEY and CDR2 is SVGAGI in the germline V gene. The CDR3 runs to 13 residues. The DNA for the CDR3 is TGTGCCAGCAGTTACCCCAGGGGCTATGGCTACACCTTC. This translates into CASSYPRGYGYTF.

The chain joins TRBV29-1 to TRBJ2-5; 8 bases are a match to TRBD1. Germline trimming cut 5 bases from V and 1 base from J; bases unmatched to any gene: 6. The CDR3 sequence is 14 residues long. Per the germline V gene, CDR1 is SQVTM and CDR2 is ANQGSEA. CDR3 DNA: TGCAGCGTTACCCCAGGGGGCAGCCAAGAGACCCAGTACTTC. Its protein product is CSVTPGGSQETQYF.

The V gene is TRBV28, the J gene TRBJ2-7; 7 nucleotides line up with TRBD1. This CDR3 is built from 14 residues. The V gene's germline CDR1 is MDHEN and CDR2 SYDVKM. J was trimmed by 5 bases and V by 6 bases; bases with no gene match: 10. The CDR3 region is CASRRQGVKDEQYF. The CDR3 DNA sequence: TGTGCCAGCAGGCGCCAGGGGGTAAAGGACGAGCAGTACTTC.

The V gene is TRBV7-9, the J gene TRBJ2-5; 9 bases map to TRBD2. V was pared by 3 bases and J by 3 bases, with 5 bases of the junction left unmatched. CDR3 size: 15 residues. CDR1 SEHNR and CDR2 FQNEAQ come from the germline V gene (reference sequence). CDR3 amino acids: CASSLLQRGEETQYF. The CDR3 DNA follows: TGTGCCAGCAGCTTGCTTCAGCGGGGGGAAGAGACCCAGTACTTC.

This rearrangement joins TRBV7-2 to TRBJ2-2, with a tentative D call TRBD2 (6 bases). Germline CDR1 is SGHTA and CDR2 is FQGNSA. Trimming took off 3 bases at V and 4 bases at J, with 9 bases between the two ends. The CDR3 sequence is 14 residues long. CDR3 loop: CASSLGGRTGELFF. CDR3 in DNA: TGTGCCAGCAGCTTGGGGGGTCGCACCGGGGAGCTGTTTTTT.

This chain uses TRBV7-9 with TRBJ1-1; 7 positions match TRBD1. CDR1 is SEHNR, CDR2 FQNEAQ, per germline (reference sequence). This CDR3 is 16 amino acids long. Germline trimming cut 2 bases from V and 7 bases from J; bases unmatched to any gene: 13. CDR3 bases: TGTGCCAGCAGCTTATTACAGGGGACTTCAGGTGGTGAAGCTTTCTTT. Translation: CASSLLQGTSGGEAFF.

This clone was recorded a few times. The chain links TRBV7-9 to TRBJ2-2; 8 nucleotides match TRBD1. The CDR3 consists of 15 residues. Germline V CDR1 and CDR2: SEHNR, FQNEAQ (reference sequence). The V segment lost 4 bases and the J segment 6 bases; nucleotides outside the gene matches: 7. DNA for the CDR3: TGTGCCAGCAGCTCGACAGGGGAACATTCCGGGGAGCTGTTTTTT. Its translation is CASSSTGEHSGELFF.

CDR3 in DNA: TGTGCCAGCAGCTTATTCCGGGGTAGCACAGATACGCAGTATTTT. Translation gives CASSLFRGSTDTQYF. The rearrangement uses TRBV11-2 and TRBJ2-3; a weak D match, TRBD2 (5 bases). Germline CDR1 reads SGHAT; CDR2 reads FQNNGV. The CDR3 is 15 residues long. V was pared by 2 bases and J by 0 bases, with 9 bases between.

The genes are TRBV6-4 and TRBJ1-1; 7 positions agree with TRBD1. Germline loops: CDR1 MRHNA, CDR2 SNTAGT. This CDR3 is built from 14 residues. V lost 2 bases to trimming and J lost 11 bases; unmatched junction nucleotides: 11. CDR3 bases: TGTGCCAGCAGTGACCGACAGGGTTCGGTGAAGGCTTTCTTT. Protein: CASSDRQGSVKAFF.

The CDR3 coding sequence is TGCGCCAGCAGCTTGGGTGCAGGGGGCCTGAACACTGAAGCTTTCTTT. This sequence encodes CASSLGAGGLNTEAFF. This chain uses TRBV5-1 with TRBJ1-1; 8 nucleotides match TRBD1. The CDR3 contains 16 residues. V gave up 0 bases and J gave up 0 bases; unmatched junction bases: 4. The germline gives CDR1 SGHRS, CDR2 YFSETQ.

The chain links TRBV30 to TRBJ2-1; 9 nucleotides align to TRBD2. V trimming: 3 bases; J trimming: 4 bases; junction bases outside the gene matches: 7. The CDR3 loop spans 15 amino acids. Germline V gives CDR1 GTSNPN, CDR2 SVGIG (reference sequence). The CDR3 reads CAWRDSGRRYNEQFF. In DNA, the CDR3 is TGTGCCTGGAGGGATAGCGGGAGAAGATACAATGAGCAGTTCTTC.

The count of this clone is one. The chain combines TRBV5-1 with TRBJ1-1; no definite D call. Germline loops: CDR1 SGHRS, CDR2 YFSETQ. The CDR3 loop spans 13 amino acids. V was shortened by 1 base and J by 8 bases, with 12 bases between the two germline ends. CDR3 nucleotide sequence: TGCGCCAGCAGCTTGAACTTTCAATTAGAAGCTTTCTTT. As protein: CASSLNFQLEAFF.

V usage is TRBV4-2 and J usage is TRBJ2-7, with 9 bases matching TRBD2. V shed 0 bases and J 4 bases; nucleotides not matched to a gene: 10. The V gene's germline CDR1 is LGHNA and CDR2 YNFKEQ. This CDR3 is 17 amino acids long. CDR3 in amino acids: CASSQEIAGVVSYEQYF. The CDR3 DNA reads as TGTGCCAGCAGCCAAGAGATAGCGGGAGTCGTAAGTTACGAGCAGTACTTC.

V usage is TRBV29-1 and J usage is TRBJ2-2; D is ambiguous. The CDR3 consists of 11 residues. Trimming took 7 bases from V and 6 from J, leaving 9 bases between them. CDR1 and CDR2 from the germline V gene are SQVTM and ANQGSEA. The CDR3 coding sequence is TGCAGCGGAGGAATTCCCGGGGAGCTGTTTTTT. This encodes CSGGIPGELFF.

The CDR3 DNA sequence: TGTGCCTGGGCAACAGGGAACGGCAATCAGCCCCAGCATTTT. Protein: CAWATGNGNQPQHF. V usage is TRBV30 and J usage is TRBJ1-5; tentatively, D is TRBD1 (6 bases). V lost 5 bases and J 2 bases, leaving 13 bases between the germline ends. This CDR3 has 14 residues. Germline V gene lookup returns CDR1 GTSNPN and CDR2 SVGIG (reference sequence).

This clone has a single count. The CDR3 nucleotides read TGTGCCAGCAGTGAAAGTCTCGGTTTTTACGAGCAGTACTTC. This encodes CASSESLGFYEQYF. The chain recombines TRBV6-1 with TRBJ2-7; D remains unclear. The V and J ends lost 2 bases and 4 bases respectively, with 12 bases between them. This CDR3 is 14 amino acids long. The V gene's germline CDR1 is MNHNS and CDR2 SASEGT.

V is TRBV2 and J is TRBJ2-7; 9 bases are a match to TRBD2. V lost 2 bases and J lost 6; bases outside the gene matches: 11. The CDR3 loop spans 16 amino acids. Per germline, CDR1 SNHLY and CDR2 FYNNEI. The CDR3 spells CASSEYQREVPPEQYF. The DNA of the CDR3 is TGTGCCAGCAGTGAATATCAGCGGGAGGTCCCTCCCGAGCAGTACTTC.

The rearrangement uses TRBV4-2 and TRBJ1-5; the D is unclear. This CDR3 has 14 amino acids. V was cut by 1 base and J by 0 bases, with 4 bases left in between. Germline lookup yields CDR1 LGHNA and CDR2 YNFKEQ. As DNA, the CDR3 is TGTGCCAGCAGCCAAGCGTATAGCAATCAGCCCCAGCATTTT. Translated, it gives CASSQAYSNQPQHF.

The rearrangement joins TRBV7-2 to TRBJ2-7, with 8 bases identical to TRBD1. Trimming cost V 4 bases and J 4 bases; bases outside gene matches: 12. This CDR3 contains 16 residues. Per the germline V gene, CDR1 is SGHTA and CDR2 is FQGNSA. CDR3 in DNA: TGTGCCAGCAGCTCTTTCAGGGGGCGAAAGCTTTACGAGCAGTACTTC. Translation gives CASSSFRGRKLYEQYF.

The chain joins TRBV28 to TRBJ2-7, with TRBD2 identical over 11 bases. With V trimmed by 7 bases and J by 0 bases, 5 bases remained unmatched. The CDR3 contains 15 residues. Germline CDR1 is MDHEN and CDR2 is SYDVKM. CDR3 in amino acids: CASTFSGRASYEQYF. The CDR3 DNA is TGTGCCAGCACTTTTAGCGGGAGGGCCTCCTACGAGCAGTACTTC. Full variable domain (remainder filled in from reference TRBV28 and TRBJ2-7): DVKVTQSSRYLVKRTGEKVFLECVQDMDHENMFWYRQDPGLGLRLIYFSYDVKMKEKGDIPEGYSVSREKKERFSLILESASTNQTSMYLCASTFSGRASYEQYFGPGTRLTVT.

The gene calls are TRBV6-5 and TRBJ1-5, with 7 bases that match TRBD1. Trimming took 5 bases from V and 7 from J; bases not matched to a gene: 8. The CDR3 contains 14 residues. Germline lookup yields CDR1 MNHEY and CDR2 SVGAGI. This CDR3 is CASSTDRDPQPQHF. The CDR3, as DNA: TGTGCCAGCAGTACCGACAGGGATCCGCAGCCCCAGCATTTT.

The CDR3 sequence: CASSYPLAGAAYEQYF. Here the CDR3 DNA reads TGTGCCAGCAGTTACCCTCTAGCGGGAGCGGCCTACGAGCAGTACTTC. The chain uses TRBV2 and TRBJ2-7; 10 nucleotides agree with TRBD2. The CDR3 has 16 amino acids. V was pared by 5 bases and J by 2 bases, with 9 bases of the junction left unmatched. Germline-derived CDR1 and CDR2 are SNHLY and FYNNEI.

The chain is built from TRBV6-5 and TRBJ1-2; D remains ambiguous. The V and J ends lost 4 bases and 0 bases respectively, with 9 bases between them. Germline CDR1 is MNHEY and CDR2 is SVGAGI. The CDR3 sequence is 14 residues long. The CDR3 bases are TGTGCCAGCAGTTCCCTAGGCTCTAACTATGGCTACACCTTC. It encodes CASSSLGSNYGYTF.

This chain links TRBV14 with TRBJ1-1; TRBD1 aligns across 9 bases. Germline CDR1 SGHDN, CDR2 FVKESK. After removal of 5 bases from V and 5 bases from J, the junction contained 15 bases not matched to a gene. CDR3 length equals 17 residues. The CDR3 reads CASSLNRGPNWETEAFF. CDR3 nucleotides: TGTGCCAGCAGCTTAAACAGGGGGCCCAATTGGGAGACTGAAGCTTTCTTT.

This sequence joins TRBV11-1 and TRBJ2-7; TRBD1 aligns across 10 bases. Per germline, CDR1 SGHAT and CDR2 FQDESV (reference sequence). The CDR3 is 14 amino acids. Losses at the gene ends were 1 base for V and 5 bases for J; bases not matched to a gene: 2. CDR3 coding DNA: TGTGCCAGCAGCTTAGGAGGGACAGGGGACGAGCAGTACTTC. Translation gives CASSLGGTGDEQYF.